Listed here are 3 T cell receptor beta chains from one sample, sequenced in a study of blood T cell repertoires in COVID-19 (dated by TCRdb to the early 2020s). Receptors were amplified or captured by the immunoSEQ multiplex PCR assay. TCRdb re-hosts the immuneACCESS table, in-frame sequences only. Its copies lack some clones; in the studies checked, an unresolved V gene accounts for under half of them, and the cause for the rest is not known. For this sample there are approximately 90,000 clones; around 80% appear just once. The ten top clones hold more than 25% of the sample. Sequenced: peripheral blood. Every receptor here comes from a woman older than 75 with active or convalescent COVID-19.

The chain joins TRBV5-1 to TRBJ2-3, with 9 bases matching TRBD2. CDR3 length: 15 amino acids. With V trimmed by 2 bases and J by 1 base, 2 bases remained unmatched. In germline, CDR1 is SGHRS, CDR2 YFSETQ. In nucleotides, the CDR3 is TGCGCCAGCAGCTTACTAGCGGGTCGCACAGATACGCAGTATTTT. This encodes CASSLLAGRTDTQYF.

The CDR3 DNA reads TGTGCCAGCAGCTTACGGCGGGAGCTCTACGAGCAGTACTTC. Translation gives CASSLRRELYEQYF. This chain links TRBV11-2 with TRBJ2-7, with 7 bases identical to TRBD2. This CDR3 spans 14 amino acids. The germline V gene has CDR1 SGHAT and CDR2 FQNNGV. V dropped 2 bases and J dropped 3; count of bases not matched to a gene: 4.

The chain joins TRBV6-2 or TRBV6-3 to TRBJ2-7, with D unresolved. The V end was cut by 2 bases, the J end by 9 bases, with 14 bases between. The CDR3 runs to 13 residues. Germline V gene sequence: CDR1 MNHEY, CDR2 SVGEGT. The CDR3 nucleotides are TGTGCCAGCAGTTACAACGCGCCCGTCTTGCAGTACTTC. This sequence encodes CASSYNAPVLQYF.